What follows is one T cell receptor beta chain and its context. Using RNA transcripts as the source, TCR beta CDR3 regions were amplified. The HTBI primer set was used in a first-round RT-PCR of the TCR CDR3. TCRdb analysed the multiplex PCR reads with MiXCR anew, one entry per CDR3 protein. The data show some 600,000 distinct CDR3 sequences, about 15% seen once. The data are from a study of T cells in Graves' hyperthyroidism and ophthalmopathy. Overall study: Upon initial diagnosis and before any treatment, peripheral blood was collected.

Germline values: CDR1 MNHNS, CDR2 SASEGT. The CDR3 sequence is 17 residues long. The ends were cut back, 5 bases at V and 0 bases at J, with 17 bases in the middle. The sample of blood was obtained at first hyperthyroidism diagnosis (before any ophthalmopathy symptoms). The sequence was collected from a woman younger than 45 with Graves' hyperthyroidism that later progressed to Graves' ophthalmopathy. The chain has TRBV6-1 and TRBJ2-4; D is possibly TRBD1 (6 bases). The source material was blood. CDR3 loop: CASSNARWGLAKNIQYF. The CDR3 region has the DNA TGTGCCAGCAGTAACGCGAGGTGGGGGCTAGCCAAAAACATTCAGTACTTC.